This T cell receptor beta chain is from a study of T cells in Graves' hyperthyroidism and ophthalmopathy. The germline CDR1 and CDR2 sequences are MNHNS and SASEGT. The CDR3 is made up of 18 amino acids. V lost 7 bases and J lost 4; bases outside the gene matches: 19. Regions amplified from RNA transcripts were the TCR beta CDR3 regions. Researchers ran a first-round RT-PCR on the TCR CDR3 using the HTBI primer set. MiXCR was run by TCRdb on the multiplex PCR reads, yielding one entry per CDR3 protein. The data show approximately 710,000 distinct CDR3 sequences, around 16% seen once. This clonotype was detected ten times or more.

The TCR originated in a man aged 45-65 years with Graves' hyperthyroidism. The chain is built from TRBV6-1 and TRBJ2-1; 7 bases fit TRBD1. The sample consisted of blood. CDR3 coding DNA: TGTGCCAGCAACCCCGGGACAGACACTTTCTCTGTTTACAATGAGCAGTTCTTC. This gives the protein CASNPGTDTFSVYNEQFF.